This is a list of T cell receptor beta chains from one sample in a study of T cells after yellow fever vaccination. TCRdb reprocessed the 5' RACE reads with MiXCR, giving one entry per CDR3 protein. The profile shows some 120,000 distinct CDR3 sequences, 8% to 9.5% of them singletons. The starting material was CD8+ T cells sorted from PBMCs, obtained 45 days after the yellow fever booster vaccination. These receptors were collected from a man younger than 40 who received the YFV17D yellow fever vaccine. CDR3s include the opening cysteine and the closing phenylalanine or tryptophan. A D gene is named only where the DNA matches it firmly. Clone size is shown for a subset of rows, as once, few, many or a class of expanded clone.

V gene	J gene	D gene	clone size	CDR3 DNA	CDR3 protein
TRBV7-9	TRBJ2-7	-	many	TGTGCCAGCAGGATGTGGGAGGCGGAGCAGTACTTC	CASRMWEAEQYF
TRBV20-1	TRBJ2-3	TRBD2	many	TGCAGTGCTAGAGATTTCCTAGCGGCCTCCACAGATACGCAGTATTTT	CSARDFLAASTDTQYF
TRBV5-1	TRBJ2-3	TRBD2	-	TGCGCCAGCAGCTTGGATAGCGGGAGCGCAGATACGCAGTATTTT	CASSLDSGSADTQYF
TRBV7-9	TRBJ1-1	-	many	TGTGCCAGCAGCTTAGAAGAGGGCACTGAAGCTTTCTTT	CASSLEEGTEAFF
TRBV7-9	TRBJ2-2	-	-	TGTGCCAGCAGACCCACAGGGGGGGGACCTATCGGGGAGCTGTTTTTT	CASRPTGGGPIGELFF
TRBV12-3/TRBV12-4	TRBJ2-3	-	few	TGTGCCAGCAGCCCAGGGGGGATCGGGCTCACAATGGCGCAGTATTTT	CASSPGGIGLTMAQYF
TRBV4-1	TRBJ2-1	TRBD2	many	TGCGCCAGCAGCCAGGCGGGAGGGCCGCTCGAAGAGCAGTTCTTC	CASSQAGGPLEEQFF
TRBV4-3	TRBJ2-5	-	many	TGCGCCAGCAGCCAAGACCGGGAGACCCAGTACTTC	CASSQDRETQYF
TRBV9	TRBJ2-2	-	many	TGTGCCAGCAGCGAAAGATCGGGGATGGGGGAGCTGTTTTTT	CASSERSGMGELFF
TRBV27	TRBJ2-1	-	many	TGTGCCAGCAGTTTGGATGGTCGTGAGCAGTTCTTC	CASSLDGREQFF
TRBV10-3	TRBJ2-1	-	many	TGTGCCATCAGTACACTAGCTTGGGACTACAATGAGCAGTTCTTC	CAISTLAWDYNEQFF
TRBV10-3	TRBJ2-5	TRBD2	few	TGTGCCATCGCCCGAAACGGGCCGGCTCGGGGGGACCAAGAGACCCAGTACTTC	CAIARNGPARGDQETQYF
TRBV7-9	TRBJ1-2	-	many	TGTGCCAGCAGCTTAGATCGTGGGTTTTCGGGAGGCTACACCTTC	CASSLDRGFSGGYTF
TRBV4-1	TRBJ2-7	-	many	TGCGCCAGCAGCCAAGAGGCCGGAAAAACCTACGAGCAGTACTTC	CASSQEAGKTYEQYF
TRBV7-8	TRBJ2-5	TRBD1	-	TGTGCCACCTCCCACGGGACAGGAGAGACCCAGTACTTC	CATSHGTGETQYF
TRBV12-3/TRBV12-4	TRBJ1-2	-	many	TGTGCCAGCAGTCGGTTGGGTAATGGCTACACCTTC	CASSRLGNGYTF
TRBV20-1	TRBJ1-1	-	-	TGCAGTGCGAATGCTGGGTACACTGAAGCTTTCTTT	CSANAGYTEAFF
TRBV9	TRBJ1-5	-	-	TGTGCCAGCAGCGGGATCGGAGGACCGAGACAGTCCAATCAGCCCCAGCATTTT	CASSGIGGPRQSNQPQHF
TRBV6-5	TRBJ2-6	-	-	TGTGCCAGCAGCCCGGGGCCGCGGACGGTTGGGGCCAACGTCCTGACTTTC	CASSPGPRTVGANVLTF
TRBV20-1	TRBJ2-7	TRBD2	many	TGCAGTGCTTCGGGACTAGAGGTACCCTACGAGCAGTACTTC	CSASGLEVPYEQYF
TRBV11-1	TRBJ2-3	-	many	TGTGCCAGCAGCTCCCCACCCCACCCCGGGCCTAGCACAGATACGCAGTATTTT	CASSSPPHPGPSTDTQYF
TRBV9	TRBJ2-1	TRBD1	many	TGTGCCAGCAGCGCCCACAGGGGTGCAAATGAGCAGTTCTTC	CASSAHRGANEQFF
TRBV12-5	TRBJ2-4	-	-	TGTGCTAGTGGTTTCGTAATGGTCTCAGGGTACATTCAGTACTTC	CASGFVMVSGYIQYF
TRBV7-2	TRBJ2-3	-	many	TGTGCCAGCAGCTACCTCACAGATACGCAGTATTTT	CASSYLTDTQYF
TRBV7-6	TRBJ2-1	-	many	TGTGCCAGCAGCTTAGTTCCGGGCCAAAATGAGCAGTTCTTC	CASSLVPGQNEQFF
TRBV7-9	TRBJ2-7	-	many	TGTGCCAGCAGCTCCCAGCCGTACGAGCAGTACTTC	CASSSQPYEQYF
TRBV29-1	TRBJ1-1	-	many	TGCAGCGATCTACAGGAGGACACTGAAGCTTTCTTT	CSDLQEDTEAFF
TRBV20-1	TRBJ2-7	-	few	TGCAGTGCTCGACCATACTCCAGGGGCCACGAGCAGTACTTC	CSARPYSRGHEQYF
TRBV7-9	TRBJ1-1	TRBD1	many	TGTGCCAGCAGCCCTACAGGGGTTGAAGCTTTCTTT	CASSPTGVEAFF
TRBV28	TRBJ2-5	-	many	TGTGCCAGCAGTTTGGCCGACTTGAAAGAGACCCAGTACTTC	CASSLADLKETQYF
TRBV2	TRBJ2-3	TRBD2	-	TGTGCCAGCAGTGAACCAGGACTAGCGCGCACAGATACGCAGTATTTT	CASSEPGLARTDTQYF
TRBV7-6	TRBJ2-7	TRBD1	many	TGTGCCAGCAGCCCTCAGGGGGTATACGAGCAGTACTTC	CASSPQGVYEQYF
TRBV3-1	TRBJ2-1	-	-	TGTGCCAGCAGCCAAGTAGGGAACGCGAATGAGCAGTTCTTC	CASSQVGNANEQFF
TRBV29-1	TRBJ2-1	-	many	TGCAGCGTTGGTGGGAATGAGCAGTTCTTC	CSVGGNEQFF
TRBV9	TRBJ1-1	-	many	TGTGCCAGCAGCGTAGTGGGGAGTAGCGCTGAAGCTTTCTTT	CASSVVGSSAEAFF
TRBV11-2	TRBJ2-5	TRBD2	few	TGTGCCAGCAGCTTCACCATTGGGGCGGGAGTATCCCAAGAGACCCAGTACTTC	CASSFTIGAGVSQETQYF
TRBV30	TRBJ2-7	TRBD1	many	TGTGCCTGGAGTGCCTTGACAGGGTTCGACGAGCAGTACTTC	CAWSALTGFDEQYF
TRBV14	TRBJ2-1	-	many	TGTGCCAGCAGCCAAGAGATAGCGGCGACATACAATGAGCAGTTCTTC	CASSQEIAATYNEQFF
TRBV7-9	TRBJ2-3	-	many	TGTGCCAGCAGCCTAATTCCGAATACGCAGTATTTT	CASSLIPNTQYF